The rows below give T cell receptor beta chains drawn from one sample of a study of response to subunit inactivated influenza vaccine. TCRdb called the RT-PCR reads again in MiXCR, with one record for every CDR3 protein. Among 250,000 to 350,000 distinct CDR3 sequences, over 20% were seen once, and the ten largest hold around a tenth. Source: PBMCs from blood, taken about 20 months after vaccination. Receptors originate from a man aged 50 to 69 who received an inactivated influenza vaccine. The CDR3 runs from the conserved cysteine through the conserved F or W. A D gene is named only where the DNA matches it firmly. Clone size is given for some rows only: seen once, a few or many times, or a class if the clone is expanded.

j_call v_call d_call clone_size cdr3_nt cdr3_aa
TRBJ1-3 TRBV7-2 TRBD1 few TGTGCCAGCAGCTCTCAGACAGGGGCTGGAAACACCATATATTTT CASSSQTGAGNTIYF
TRBJ1-2 TRBV28 - - TGTGCCAGCAGTTTAGGGCAGGTGGACACCTTC CASSLGQVDTF
TRBJ1-1 TRBV12-3/TRBV12-4 - few TGTGCCAGCAGTGTCCCAGGGGAGGCCACTGAAGCTTTCTTT CASSVPGEATEAFF
TRBJ2-5 TRBV2 TRBD1 few TGTGCCAGCACCTTGGACAGGGGCCCGGGAGAGACCCAGTACTTC CASTLDRGPGETQYF
TRBJ1-6 TRBV20-1 - - TGCAGTGCTACTGTCAGGGTAGATTCACCCCTCCACTTT CSATVRVDSPLHF
TRBJ1-4 TRBV2 - - TGTGCCAGCATGGATGAGCGCGGTGAAAAACTGTTTTTT CASMDERGEKLFF
TRBJ1-6 TRBV12-3/TRBV12-4 - many TGTGCCAGCAGTTTGACCCGCCGTGGGAATTCACCCCTCCACTTT CASSLTRRGNSPLHF
TRBJ1-3 TRBV3-1 - - TGTGCCAGCAGCCTAAATGGGGGACTCCAGAACACCATATATTTT CASSLNGGLQNTIYF
TRBJ2-5 TRBV4-3 - - TGCGCCAGCAGCCAAGCGTCCGATGAGACCCAGTACTTC CASSQASDETQYF
TRBJ2-5 TRBV20-1 - - TGCAGTGCTAGCGGGAAACAAGAGACCCAGTACTTC CSASGKQETQYF
TRBJ2-1 TRBV12-3/TRBV12-4 - - TGTGCCAGCAGTCCAGGGGTTCGGGAGCAGTTCTTC CASSPGVREQFF
TRBJ1-1 TRBV29-1 - few TGCAGCTCCGGGGTAGGGCTAGAGGCTTTCTTT CSSGVGLEAFF
TRBJ2-3 TRBV5-1 - - TGCGCCAGCAGCACTGACCGGACTGGCACAGATACGCAGTATTTT CASSTDRTGTDTQYF
TRBJ2-7 TRBV2 - few TGTGCCAGCAAGATAACACCCCACGAGCAGTACTTC CASKITPHEQYF
TRBJ1-1 TRBV20-1 - few TGCAGTGCTAGAGTCCTTTTGAGAGGGAACACTGAAGCTTTCTTT CSARVLLRGNTEAFF
TRBJ1-1 TRBV11-1 - - TGTGCCAGCAGCTTAAGCGTCCGGGCCCCCCAGCCTTTCTTT CASSLSVRAPQPFF
TRBJ2-3 TRBV20-1 - - TGCAGTGCCCGACCTGGGACTTCCACAGATACGCAGTATTTT CSARPGTSTDTQYF
TRBJ1-2 TRBV12-3/TRBV12-4 TRBD1 many TGTGCCAGCAGTAAACAGGGGGCGCGCGGCTACACCTTC CASSKQGARGYTF
TRBJ1-2 TRBV18 - few TGTGCCAGCTCACCACTAGCAAATTCAAACTATGGCTACACCTTC CASSPLANSNYGYTF
TRBJ1-6 TRBV11-1 - few TGTGCCAGCAGCTTCAAGAACAGCTATAATTCACCCCTCCACTTT CASSFKNSYNSPLHF
TRBJ1-5 TRBV19 - - TGTGCCAGTAGTATGCGGGCGGAATACAATCAGCCCCAGCATTTT CASSMRAEYNQPQHF
TRBJ1-1 TRBV28 - few TGTGCCAGCAAATCCCTGTCGAGGACTGAAGCTTTCTTT CASKSLSRTEAFF
TRBJ1-1 TRBV2 - - TGTGCCAGCAGTGTGTTGACGAATATGAACACTGAAGCTTTCTTT CASSVLTNMNTEAFF
TRBJ2-2 TRBV21-1 - few TGTGCCAGCAGCAAAGGAGGGGGGCCCACCGGGGAGCTGTTTTTT CASSKGGGPTGELFF
TRBJ1-1 TRBV4-3 - many TGCGCCAGCAGCCAAGGGGGCGAGAACACTGAAGCTTTCTTT CASSQGGENTEAFF
TRBJ1-1 TRBV6-5 - many TGTGCCAGCAGTTACGGTTGGAGGGACGCAAACACTGAAGCTTTCTTT CASSYGWRDANTEAFF
TRBJ1-2 TRBV18 - - TGTGCCAGCTCAAAGACGGTACAGGGAGGGTTCGGAAACTATGGCTACACCTTC CASSKTVQGGFGNYGYTF
TRBJ2-1 TRBV29-1 TRBD2 - TGCAGCGTTCCTACGAGCGGGGGCCCCTACAATGAGCAGTTCTTC CSVPTSGGPYNEQFF
TRBJ1-2 TRBV12-3/TRBV12-4 - - TGTGCCAGCAGTTTAAAAAGAGGAGGGAACCTGGGAGGCGGCTACACCTTC CASSLKRGGNLGGGYTF
TRBJ1-5 TRBV4-1 - many TGCGCCAGCAGCCAAGAAGGACTTAATAGCAATCAGCCCCAGCATTTT CASSQEGLNSNQPQHF
TRBJ2-1 TRBV9 - - TGTGCCAGCAGCGTAGTTCCAGGGAGCTACAATGAGCAGTTCTTC CASSVVPGSYNEQFF
TRBJ2-5 TRBV10-3 TRBD2 few TGTGCCATCAACTTGGGACTAGCGGCAGCCCAAGAGACCCAGTACTTC CAINLGLAAAQETQYF
TRBJ2-7 TRBV7-6 TRBD2 - TGTGCCAGCAGCTTAGGCAGGGTGACTAGCGGGAACTACGAGCAGTACTTC CASSLGRVTSGNYEQYF
TRBJ1-1 TRBV12-3/TRBV12-4 - many TGTGCCAGCAGTTTTAAGGGACTTTTCTCTGAAGCTTTCTTT CASSFKGLFSEAFF
TRBJ2-2 TRBV24-1 - many TGTGCCACCAGTGCCTTAACCACCGGGGAGCTGTTTTTT CATSALTTGELFF
TRBJ2-3 TRBV7-2 TRBD2 - TGTGCCAGCAGCTCTCCAGCGGGGACGACAGATACGCAGTATTTT CASSSPAGTTDTQYF
TRBJ1-5 TRBV5-5 TRBD1 few TGTGCCAGCAGCTTGGCCGGGACAGGGGGCGGTAGCAATCAGCCCCAGCATTTT CASSLAGTGGGSNQPQHF
TRBJ2-7 TRBV11-3 TRBD2 few TGTGCCAGCAGCTTAGTGGACACCGGGGGGTCCTACGAGCAGTACTTC CASSLVDTGGSYEQYF
TRBJ2-5 TRBV7-2 - few TGTGCCAGCAGCCTTCTAGCGTCGACCCAGTACTTC CASSLLASTQYF
TRBJ1-1 TRBV18 - few TGTGCCAGCTCACGAGGGGTTATTCTGAACACTGAAGCTTTCTTT CASSRGVILNTEAFF
TRBJ1-1 TRBV29-1 - many TGCAGCGTTCGGGTGGGCACTGAAGCTTTCTTT CSVRVGTEAFF
TRBJ1-5 TRBV20-1 TRBD1 many TGCAGTGTGAGACAGGGGGCGCGAGGTCAGCCCCAGCATTTT CSVRQGARGQPQHF
TRBJ2-3 TRBV6-2/TRBV6-3 TRBD2 few TGTGCCAGCAGTTCCAGACTAGCGGTCCAAGATACGCAGTATTTT CASSSRLAVQDTQYF
TRBJ2-5 TRBV12-3/TRBV12-4 TRBD2 few TGTGCCAGCAGTTCGGGACTAGTTGAAGAGACCCAGTACTTC CASSSGLVEETQYF
TRBJ2-1 TRBV7-9 - many TGTGCCATCCCGTATGGACTCTCATACAATGAGCAGTTCTTC CAIPYGLSYNEQFF
TRBJ1-5 TRBV19 - few TGTGCCAGTGCGGACGGTAGAAATCAGCCCCAGCATTTT CASADGRNQPQHF
TRBJ2-3 TRBV6-2/TRBV6-3 - - TGTGCCAGCAGTTCGCCTTATACAGATACGCAGTATTTT CASSSPYTDTQYF